The sequence of this TCR beta chain was determined in a study of early T cells in non-severe SARS-CoV-2 infection. Study at large: It was bulk RNA from unsorted whole blood that was sequenced, and the chains were unpaired.

TCRdb reanalysed the 5' RACE reads using MiXCR and keeps one entry per CDR3 protein. The repertoire consists of around 33,000 distinct CDR3 sequences, with approximately 4.6% occurring once and the leading ten covering 6.5% to 8.5%. This clonotype was seen at least ten times. CDR3 size: 11 residues. Germline V gene sequence: CDR1 SNHLY, CDR2 FYNNEI. Trimming took 7 bases from V and 7 from J, leaving 8 bases between them. The sequenced sample consisted of whole blood. The chain is built from TRBV2 and TRBJ2-1; no firm D call. This TCR came from an adult who was a healthcare worker with PCR-confirmed SARS-CoV-2 infection or an uninfected control (not recorded which). CDR3: CASTRWNEQFF. The CDR3 DNA follows: TGTGCCAGCACCAGGTGGAATGAGCAGTTCTTC.